Listed here are 26 T cell receptor beta chains from one sample, sequenced in a study of OX40 agonist ivuxolimab in advanced cancers. TCRdb's copy holds only in-frame clones and misses some; the assay was immunoSEQ multiplex PCR. The table lists about 64,000 clones, 70% to 90% of them singletons. The sample in question was CD4+ or CD8+ T cells sorted from blood, obtained in a trial of the OX40 agonist ivuxolimab. Receptors originate from an adult with an advanced solid tumor such as melanoma, head and neck, liver or kidney cancer.

The chain employs TRBV19 and TRBJ1-1; tentative D call: TRBD1 (5 bases). This CDR3 is built from 16 residues. V dropped 6 bases and J dropped 0 bases, with 17 bases sitting between them. Germline CDR1 and CDR2: LNHDA and SQIVND (reference sequence). CDR3 sequence (DNA): TGTGCCAGTAGAAACGCCGGGACGGTCATGAACACTGAAGCTTTCTTT. This codes for CASRNAGTVMNTEAFF.

The chain carries TRBV19 and TRBJ2-7; 8 bases fit TRBD1. V lost 5 bases to trimming and J lost 2 bases; unmatched junction nucleotides: 8. The length of the CDR3 is 15 residues. The germline V gene has CDR1 LNHDA and CDR2 SQIVND (reference sequence). In DNA form, the CDR3 reads TGTGCCAGTAGTCCATCTAGACAGGGGACCTACGAGCAGTACTTC. Translated: CASSPSRQGTYEQYF.

The rearrangement joins TRBV30 to TRBJ2-7; D unclear. Germline loops: CDR1 GTSNPN, CDR2 SVGIG (reference sequence). V was clipped by 3 bases and J by 2 bases, with 5 bases between them. This CDR3 is built from 11 residues. The CDR3 region has the DNA TGTGCCTGGAGCCTAGCCTACGAGCAGTACTTC. This sequence encodes CAWSLAYEQYF. Combining the CDR3 with reference TRBV30 and TRBJ2-7 gives the whole variable domain SQTIHQWPATLVQPVGSPLSLECTVEGTSNPNLYWYRQAAGRGLQLLFYSVGIGQISSEVPQNLSASRPQDRQFILSSKKLLLSDSGFYLCAWSLAYEQYFGPGTRLTVT.

The CDR3 DNA reads TGTGCCAGCAGCTTAGGGAGCGGGGGGTACAATGAGCAGTTCTTC. This gives the protein CASSLGSGGYNEQFF. This chain links TRBV7-2 with TRBJ2-1; 9 bases are a match to TRBD2. The CDR3 has 15 amino acids. Germline V CDR1 and CDR2: SGHTA, FQGNSA. V lost 1 base to trimming and J lost 4 bases; unmatched junction nucleotides: 2.

This clone has just a few counts. V usage is TRBV30 and J usage is TRBJ1-2, with D possibly matching TRBD1 (5 bases). The CDR3 length is 13 residues. V lost 3 bases and J lost 8, with 16 bases in between. Germline lookup yields CDR1 GTSNPN and CDR2 SVGIG (reference sequence). The CDR3 loop reads CAWSLPGTGGYTF. The CDR3 DNA is TGTGCCTGGAGCCTCCCTGGGACCGGCGGCTACACCTTC.

This clone has only a few counts. The chain has TRBV29-1 and TRBJ1-1; D is ambiguous. The CDR3 runs 11 residues. The germline V gene has CDR1 SQVTM and CDR2 ANQGSEA. Trimming stripped 4 bases from V and 5 bases from J, with 8 bases between. This CDR3 reads CSVGKRTEAFF. The CDR3 bases are TGCAGCGTTGGTAAAAGGACTGAAGCTTTCTTT.

The J gene is TRBJ2-7, the V gene TRBV2; 7 nucleotides agree with TRBD1. This CDR3 contains 14 residues. V gave up 6 bases and J gave up 2 bases; unmatched junction bases: 7. The germline V gene has CDR1 SNHLY and CDR2 FYNNEI. The CDR3 here is CASSRDSQTYEQYF. The CDR3 DNA follows: TGTGCCAGCAGCCGGGACAGTCAGACCTACGAGCAGTACTTC.

J is TRBJ2-7 and V is TRBV7-6; D is unresolved. Deletions cut 5 bases from V and 6 bases from J, with 17 bases between. Germline V gene data show CDR1 as SGHVS and CDR2 as FNYEAQ. The CDR3 has 14 residues. The CDR3 nucleotides read TGTGCCAGCAGCCCAACCAGGACCCCCGGCGAGCAGTACTTC. It is translated as CASSPTRTPGEQYF.

The genes are TRBV18 and TRBJ2-3, with D perhaps TRBD2 (6 bases). Looked up from germline, CDR1 is KGHSH and CDR2 is LQKENI. The CDR3 contains 14 residues. The V end lost 3 bases, the J end lost 6 bases, and 13 bases lay between the germline ends. Written as DNA, the CDR3 is TGTGCCAGCTCACCCCAGCGGGCGGAGGATACGCAGTATTTT. This gives the protein CASSPQRAEDTQYF.

The J gene is TRBJ2-7, the V gene TRBV6-6; D may correspond to TRBD1 or TRBD2 (6 bases each). Germline CDR1 MNHNY, CDR2 SVGAGI (reference sequence). The V gene lost 1 base and the J gene lost 6 bases, with 13 bases spanning the gap. The length of the CDR3 is 14 residues. For the CDR3, the DNA is TGTGCCAGCAGTTACTTAGGGGGGTCGGGCGAGCAGTACTTC. This gives the protein CASSYLGGSGEQYF.

This clone appeared a few times. The genes are TRBV9 and TRBJ1-1, with TRBD1 identical over 7 bases. The J segment lost 11 bases and the V segment lost 4 bases, leaving 11 bases of the junction unmatched. This CDR3 region has 13 residues. CDR1 SGDLS and CDR2 YYNGEE come from the germline V gene. The CDR3 DNA follows: TGTGCCAGCAGCTTGCGGACAGGCGGTTCGGCTTTCTTT. As protein: CASSLRTGGSAFF. Complete variable domain (other parts from reference TRBV9 and TRBJ1-1): DSGVTQTPKHLITATGQRVTLRCSPRSGDLSVYWYQQSLDQGLQFLIQYYNGEERAKGNILERFSAQQFPDLHSELNLSSLELGDSALYFCASSLRTGGSAFFGQGTRLTVV.

The J gene is TRBJ2-1, the V gene TRBV19; the D is unclear. The V end lost 6 bases, the J end lost 5 bases, and 14 bases lay between the germline ends. This CDR3 contains 14 residues. Germline CDR1 reads LNHDA; CDR2 reads SQIVND (reference sequence). Written as DNA, the CDR3 is TGTGCCAGTAGCCGGCCGCCGAGGAACAATGAGCAGTTCTTC. It yields the protein CASSRPPRNNEQFF.

The chain employs TRBV7-9 and TRBJ1-4; no clear D gene. Germline V CDR1 and CDR2: SEHNR, FQNEAQ (reference sequence). The CDR3 runs to 15 residues. Trimming shortened V by 7 bases and J by 0 bases, and 12 bases separated the two germline ends. The CDR3 spells CASTSSLSTNEKLFF. The CDR3 nucleotides are TGTGCCAGCACCTCCTCCCTGTCAACTAATGAAAAACTGTTTTTT.

The genes are TRBV6-5 and TRBJ2-1; TRBD1 matches 11 bases. Germline values: CDR1 MNHEY, CDR2 SVGAGI. After removal of 2 bases from V and 4 bases from J, the junction contained 4 bases not matched to a gene. The CDR3 extends over 16 amino acids. The CDR3 is CASSYDGTGGYNEQFF. The CDR3 DNA follows: TGTGCCAGCAGTTACGACGGGACAGGGGGATACAATGAGCAGTTCTTC.

This chain joins TRBV4-1 and TRBJ1-1; D not certain. This CDR3 comprises 17 residues. CDR1 and CDR2 from the germline V gene are MGHRA and YSYEKL. V was shortened by 1 base and J by 2 bases, with 17 bases between the two germline ends. The CDR3 reads CASSQGRRGRGNTEAFF. CDR3 sequence (DNA): TGCGCCAGCAGCCAAGGTAGACGGGGTCGGGGAAACACTGAAGCTTTCTTT.

This chain connects TRBV20-1 to TRBJ1-2, with a possible D match to TRBD1 (5 bases). V lost 5 bases, J lost 7 bases, and 11 bases lay in between. Germline CDR1 DFQATT, CDR2 SNEGSKA (reference sequence). The CDR3 loop spans 11 amino acids. The CDR3 spells CSAPGTGGYTF. Here the CDR3 DNA reads TGCAGTGCTCCCGGGACGGGTGGCTACACCTTC.

This clone is a singleton in its sample. The rearrangement joins TRBV19 to TRBJ1-5, with D possibly matching TRBD1 (6 bases). Germline V CDR1 and CDR2: LNHDA, SQIVND (reference sequence). The V end lost 4 bases, the J end lost 5 bases, and 21 bases lay between the germline ends. CDR3 length: 17 residues. This CDR3 reads CASSRGKYQGLYQPQHF. Written as DNA, the CDR3 is TGTGCCAGTAGTAGGGGTAAGTATCAGGGGTTATATCAGCCCCAGCATTTT.

V gene TRBV11-1 combines with J gene TRBJ2-2, with D perhaps matching TRBD2 (6 bases). CDR1 and CDR2 from the germline V gene are SGHAT and FQDESV (reference sequence). The CDR3 runs to 16 residues. V gave up 5 bases and J gave up 4 bases, with 17 bases separating them. As DNA, the CDR3 is TGTGCCAGCAGCCTGAAAGAGGGACTCGGCACCGGGGAGCTGTTTTTT. It encodes CASSLKEGLGTGELFF.

The J gene is TRBJ1-1, the V gene TRBV30; D possibly corresponds to TRBD1 (5 bases). V shed 7 bases and J shed 3 bases, with 12 bases lying between them. The CDR3 totals 12 residues. Germline V gene sequence: CDR1 GTSNPN, CDR2 SVGIG (reference sequence). CDR3 sequence: CASRGTDTEAFF. CDR3 bases: TGTGCCTCTCGGGGGACGGACACTGAAGCTTTCTTT.

This chain connects TRBV11-2 to TRBJ2-7; the D call may be TRBD1 or TRBD2 (7 bases each). CDR3 size: 13 residues. In germline, CDR1 is SGHAT, CDR2 FQNNGV. The V and J ends lost 5 bases and 6 bases respectively, with 14 bases between them. CDR3 protein: CASSHDREGEQYF. CDR3 in DNA: TGTGCCAGCAGCCACGACAGGGAGGGCGAGCAGTACTTC.

The J gene is TRBJ2-5, the V gene TRBV7-9; D is tentatively TRBD1 or TRBD2 (5 bases each). The CDR3 totals 15 residues. The V end lost 0 bases, the J end lost 1 base, and 9 bases lay between the germline ends. Germline lookup yields CDR1 SEHNR and CDR2 FQNEAQ (reference sequence). In nucleotides, the CDR3 is TGTGCCAGCAGCTTAGCGAGGGACGCCCAAGAGACCCAGTACTTC. Encoded protein: CASSLARDAQETQYF.

This clone was found a few times. The chain uses TRBV13 and TRBJ2-7; 8 nucleotides agree with TRBD2. The V and J ends lost 5 bases and 6 bases, in that order; junction bases with no gene match: 9. The CDR3 extends over 14 amino acids. CDR1 PRHDT and CDR2 FYEKMQ come from the germline V gene (reference sequence). The CDR3 DNA reads as TGTGCCAGCAGCCCGGGACGGGAGGGGACCGAGCAGTACTTC. This translates into CASSPGREGTEQYF.

The V gene is TRBV6-1, the J gene TRBJ1-4; TRBD1 matches at 7 bases. With V trimmed by 4 bases and J by 8 bases, 10 bases remained unmatched. The CDR3 is 15 amino acids. The germline V gene has CDR1 MNHNS and CDR2 SASEGT. The chain's CDR3 is CASSAAQGFLEKLFF. The CDR3 DNA is TGTGCCAGCAGTGCGGCACAGGGGTTCTTGGAAAAACTGTTTTTT.

This sequence joins TRBV5-6 and TRBJ1-1; D remains unclear. Germline V gene data show CDR1 as SGHDT and CDR2 as YYEEEE. Trimming left V 1 base short and J 3 bases short, with 10 bases between. The CDR3 is 14 residues long. The CDR3 is CASSLYYIDTEAFF. CDR3 bases: TGTGCCAGCAGCTTGTACTACATTGACACTGAAGCTTTCTTT.

In its sample, this clone was seen a few times. The rearrangement joins TRBV14 to TRBJ1-5; D not resolved. The germline V and J ends were trimmed by 5 bases and 4 bases, with 12 bases remaining between them. Germline CDR1 reads SGHDN; CDR2 reads FVKESK. The CDR3 is 14 amino acids. The CDR3 sequence is CASSEAHMNQPQHF. CDR3 bases: TGTGCCAGCAGCGAAGCGCATATGAATCAGCCCCAGCATTTT. Filled out from reference TRBV14 and TRBJ1-5, the complete variable domain reads EAGVTQFPSHSVIEKGQTVTLRCDPISGHDNLYWYRRVMGKEIKFLLHFVKESKQDESGMPNNRFLAERTGGTYSTLKVQPAELEDSGVYFCASSEAHMNQPQHFGDGTRLSIL.

This chain joins TRBV7-2 and TRBJ2-6; 7 bases fit TRBD1. The CDR3 length is 15 residues. Germline values: CDR1 SGHTA, CDR2 FQGNSA. V lost 5 bases, J lost 4 bases, and 5 bases stayed unmatched. In nucleotides, the CDR3 is TGTGCCAGCAGCCCAGGGACAGCCGGGGCCAACGTCCTGACTTTC. Translation gives CASSPGTAGANVLTF.